A selection of T cell receptor beta chains follows, all from one sample in a study of blood T cell repertoires in COVID-19. Sequencing used immunoSEQ multiplex PCR; TCRdb keeps in-frame clones, though not all of them. The sample includes 150,000 to 200,000 clones, 70% to 85% of them seen just once. The source material was PBMCs or T cells enriched from blood (not recorded which). These receptors were taken from a woman aged 45 to 65 who had recovered from COVID-19. CDR3s leave out the opening cysteine and the closing phenylalanine or tryptophan.

j_gene	v_gene	CDR3aa
TRBJ2-1	TRBV5-1	ASSLGSFRNLYNEQF
TRBJ2-2	TRBV24-1	ATSGALGLTGELF
TRBJ2-6	TRBV5-1	ASGEGTGAGANVLT
TRBJ1-2	TRBV4-3	ASSQDRSYGYT
TRBJ1-2	TRBV7-8	ASSESGGLPLHYGYT
TRBJ1-3	TRBV11-3	ASSLDLGDSGNTIY
TRBJ2-7	TRBV13	ASSRAGTGTYEQY
TRBJ2-3	TRBV3-1/TRBV3-2	ASSIGTRRDTQY
TRBJ2-2	TRBV7-3	ASSLRKGGNTGELF
TRBJ2-7	TRBV18	ASSPTRLASYEQY
TRBJ2-7	TRBV7-2	ASSRTGTGSYEQY
TRBJ2-5	TRBV28	ASGRETQY
TRBJ1-2	TRBV27	ASSYGGHTNYGYT
TRBJ2-7	TRBV5-1	ASSLAGGGISYEQY
TRBJ1-1	TRBV6-5	ASSYDSANTEAF
TRBJ1-4	TRBV7-2	ASSSDRGSEKLF
TRBJ2-5	TRBV18	ASSPNRLTRASGSRGTQY
TRBJ2-5	TRBV7-2	ASSLDGTGWGETQY
TRBJ1-6	TRBV2	ASSEVRPH
TRBJ1-2	TRBV18	ASSPGREGRPGT
TRBJ1-2	TRBV7-2	ASTPRVGGRGYT
TRBJ2-7	TRBV27	ASASIGGSYEQY
TRBJ2-7	TRBV5-1	ASSLGQSGSYEQY
TRBJ2-7	TRBV7-9	ASSSGEGYSYEQY
TRBJ1-5	TRBV5-1	ASSLGTASNQPQH